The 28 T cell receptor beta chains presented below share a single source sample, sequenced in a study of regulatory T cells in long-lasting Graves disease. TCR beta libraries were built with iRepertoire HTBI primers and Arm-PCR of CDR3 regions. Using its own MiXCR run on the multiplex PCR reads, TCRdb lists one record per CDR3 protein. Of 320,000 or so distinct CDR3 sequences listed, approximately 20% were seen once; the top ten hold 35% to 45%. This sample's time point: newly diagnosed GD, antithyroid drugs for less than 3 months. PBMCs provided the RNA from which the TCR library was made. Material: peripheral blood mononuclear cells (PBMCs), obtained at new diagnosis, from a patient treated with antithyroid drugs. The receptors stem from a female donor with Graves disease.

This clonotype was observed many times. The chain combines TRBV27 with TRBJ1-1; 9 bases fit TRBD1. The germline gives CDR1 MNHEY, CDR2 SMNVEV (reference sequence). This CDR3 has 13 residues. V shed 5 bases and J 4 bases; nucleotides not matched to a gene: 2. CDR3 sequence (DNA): TGTGCCAGCAGTCACAGGGGGCCCACTGAAGCTTTCTTT. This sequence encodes CASSHRGPTEAFF.

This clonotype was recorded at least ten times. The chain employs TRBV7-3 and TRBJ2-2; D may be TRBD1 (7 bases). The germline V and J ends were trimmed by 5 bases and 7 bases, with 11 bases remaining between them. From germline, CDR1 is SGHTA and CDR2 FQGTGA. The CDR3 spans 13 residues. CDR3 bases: TGTGCCAGCAGCATTCAGGGGGGCGGGGAGCTGTTTTTT. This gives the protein CASSIQGGGELFF.

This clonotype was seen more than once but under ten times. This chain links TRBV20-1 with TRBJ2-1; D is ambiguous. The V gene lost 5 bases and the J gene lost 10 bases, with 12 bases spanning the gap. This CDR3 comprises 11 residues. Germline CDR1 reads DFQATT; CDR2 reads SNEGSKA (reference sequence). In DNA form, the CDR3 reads TGCAGTGCTCCTACCAAAGGGGAGCAGTTCTTC. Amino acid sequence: CSAPTKGEQFF.

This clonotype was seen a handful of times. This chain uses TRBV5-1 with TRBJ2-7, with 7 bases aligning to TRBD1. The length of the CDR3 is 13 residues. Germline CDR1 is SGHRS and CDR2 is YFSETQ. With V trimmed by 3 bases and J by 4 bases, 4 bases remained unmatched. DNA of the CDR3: TGCGCCAGCAGCTGGGGACAGTATTACGAGCAGTACTTC. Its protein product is CASSWGQYYEQYF.

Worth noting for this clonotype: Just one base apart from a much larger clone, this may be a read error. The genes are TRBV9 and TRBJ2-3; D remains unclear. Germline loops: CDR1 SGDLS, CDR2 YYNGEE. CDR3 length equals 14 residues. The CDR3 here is CASSEGPDTDTQCF. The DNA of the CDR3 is TGTGCCAGCAGCGAAGGGCCTGACACAGATACGCAGTGTTTT. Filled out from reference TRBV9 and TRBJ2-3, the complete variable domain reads DSGVTQTPKHLITATGQRVTLRCSPRSGDLSVYWYQQSLDQGLQFLIQYYNGEERAKGNILERFSAQQFPDLHSELNLSSLELGDSALYFCASSEGPDTDTQCFGPGTRLTVL.

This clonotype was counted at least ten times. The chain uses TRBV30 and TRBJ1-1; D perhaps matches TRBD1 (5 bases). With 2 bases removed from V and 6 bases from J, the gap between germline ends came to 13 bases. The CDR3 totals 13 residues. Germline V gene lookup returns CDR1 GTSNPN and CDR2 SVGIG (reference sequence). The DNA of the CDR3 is TGTGCCTGGAGTACGGGGGGGAGCGCTGAAGCTTTCTTT. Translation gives CAWSTGGSAEAFF.

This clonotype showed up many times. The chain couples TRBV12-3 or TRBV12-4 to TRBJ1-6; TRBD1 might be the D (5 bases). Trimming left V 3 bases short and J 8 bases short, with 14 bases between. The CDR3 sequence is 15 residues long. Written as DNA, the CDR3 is TGTGCCAGCAGTTTTGCGAGGGGTTTGGATTCACCCCTCCACTTT. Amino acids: CASSFARGLDSPLHF.

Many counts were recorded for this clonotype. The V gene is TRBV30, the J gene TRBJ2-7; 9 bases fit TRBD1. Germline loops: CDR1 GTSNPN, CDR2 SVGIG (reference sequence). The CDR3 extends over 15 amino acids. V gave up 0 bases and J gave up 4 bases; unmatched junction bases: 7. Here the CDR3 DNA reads TGTGCCTGGAGTGTGGGACAGGGACTCATTTACGAGCAGTACTTC. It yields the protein CAWSVGQGLIYEQYF. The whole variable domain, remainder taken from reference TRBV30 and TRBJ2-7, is SQTIHQWPATLVQPVGSPLSLECTVEGTSNPNLYWYRQAAGRGLQLLFYSVGIGQISSEVPQNLSASRPQDRQFILSSKKLLLSDSGFYLCAWSVGQGLIYEQYFGPGTRLTVT.

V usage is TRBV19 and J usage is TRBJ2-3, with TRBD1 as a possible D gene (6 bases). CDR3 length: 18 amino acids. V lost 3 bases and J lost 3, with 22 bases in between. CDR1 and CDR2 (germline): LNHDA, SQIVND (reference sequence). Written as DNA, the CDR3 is TGTGCCAGTAGTATGCACCCTTGGGGGCCGAGGGGGACAGATACGCAGTATTTT. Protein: CASSMHPWGPRGTDTQYF.

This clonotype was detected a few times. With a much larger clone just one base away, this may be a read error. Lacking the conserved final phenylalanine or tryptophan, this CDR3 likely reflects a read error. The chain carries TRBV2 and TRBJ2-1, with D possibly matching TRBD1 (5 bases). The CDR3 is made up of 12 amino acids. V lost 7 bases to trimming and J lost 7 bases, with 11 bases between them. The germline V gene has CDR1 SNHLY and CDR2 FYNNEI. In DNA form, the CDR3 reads TGTGCCAGCATCCTAAGGGGAAATGAGCAGTTCCTC. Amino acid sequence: CASILRGNEQFL.

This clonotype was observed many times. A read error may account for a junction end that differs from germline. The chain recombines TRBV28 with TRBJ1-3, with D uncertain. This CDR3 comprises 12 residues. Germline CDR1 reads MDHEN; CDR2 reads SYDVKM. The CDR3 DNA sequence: TGTGCCACCAGTAATGATGGAAACACCATATATTTT. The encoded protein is CATSNDGNTIYF.

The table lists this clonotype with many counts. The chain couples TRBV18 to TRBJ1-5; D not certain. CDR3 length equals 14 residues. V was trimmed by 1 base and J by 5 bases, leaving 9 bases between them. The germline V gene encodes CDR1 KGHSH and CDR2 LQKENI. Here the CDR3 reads CASSPQRIDQPQHF. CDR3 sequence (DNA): TGTGCCAGCTCACCACAAAGAATCGATCAGCCCCAGCATTTT.

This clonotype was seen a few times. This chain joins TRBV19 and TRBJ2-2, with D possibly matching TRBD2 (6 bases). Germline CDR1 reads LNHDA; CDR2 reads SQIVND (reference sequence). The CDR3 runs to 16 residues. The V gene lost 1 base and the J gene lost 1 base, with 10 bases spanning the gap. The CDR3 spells CASSIGASVNTGELFF. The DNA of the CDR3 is TGTGCCAGTAGTATAGGGGCTAGCGTGAACACCGGGGAGCTGTTTTTT.

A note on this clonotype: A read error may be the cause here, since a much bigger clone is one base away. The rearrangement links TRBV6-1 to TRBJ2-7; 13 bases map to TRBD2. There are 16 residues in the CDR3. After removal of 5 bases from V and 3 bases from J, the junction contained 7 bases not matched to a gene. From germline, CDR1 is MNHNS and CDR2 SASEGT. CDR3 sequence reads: CASSPGLAGASYEQYF. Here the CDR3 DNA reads TGTGCCAGCAGTCCAGGACTAGCGGGAGCAAGCTACGAGCAGTACTTC.

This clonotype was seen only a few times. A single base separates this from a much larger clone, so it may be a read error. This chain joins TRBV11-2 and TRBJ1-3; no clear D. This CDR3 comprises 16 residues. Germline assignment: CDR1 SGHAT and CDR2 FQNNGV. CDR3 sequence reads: CTSSFRRPVSGNTIYF. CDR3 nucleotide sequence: TGTACCAGCAGCTTTCGTCGGCCCGTCTCTGGAAACACCATATATTTT.

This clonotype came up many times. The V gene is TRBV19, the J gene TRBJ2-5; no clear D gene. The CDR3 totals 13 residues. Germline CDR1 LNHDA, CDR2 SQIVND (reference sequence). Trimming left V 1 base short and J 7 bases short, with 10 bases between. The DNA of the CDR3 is TGTGCCAGTAGTATAGGGCCAATGGTGACCCAGTACTTC. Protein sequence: CASSIGPMVTQYF.

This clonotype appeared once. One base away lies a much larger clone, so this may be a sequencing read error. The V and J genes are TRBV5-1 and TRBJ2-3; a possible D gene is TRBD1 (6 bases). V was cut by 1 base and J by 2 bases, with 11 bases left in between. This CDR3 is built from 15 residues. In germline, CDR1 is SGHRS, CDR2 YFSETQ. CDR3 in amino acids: CASSLMDSNTDTQYF. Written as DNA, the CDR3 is TGCGCCAGCAGCTTGATGGACAGCAACACAGATACGCAGTATTTT.

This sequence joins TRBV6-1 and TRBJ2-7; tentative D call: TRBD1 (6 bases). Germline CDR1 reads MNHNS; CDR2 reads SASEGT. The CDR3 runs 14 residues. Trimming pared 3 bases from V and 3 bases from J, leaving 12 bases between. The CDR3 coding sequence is TGTGCCAGCAGTGAGGGGACATCCTACTACGAGCAGTACTTC. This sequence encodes CASSEGTSYYEQYF.

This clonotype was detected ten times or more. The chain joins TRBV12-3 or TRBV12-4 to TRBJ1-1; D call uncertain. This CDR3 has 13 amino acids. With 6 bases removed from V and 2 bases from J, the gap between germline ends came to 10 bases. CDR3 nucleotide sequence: TGTGCCAGCAGCCTATACTACAACACTGAAGCTTTCTTT. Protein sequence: CASSLYYNTEAFF.

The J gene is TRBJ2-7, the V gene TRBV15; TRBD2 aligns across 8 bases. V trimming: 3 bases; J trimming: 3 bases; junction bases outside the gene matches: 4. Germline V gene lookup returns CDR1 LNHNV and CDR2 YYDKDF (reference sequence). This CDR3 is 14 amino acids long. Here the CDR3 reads CATSRSGGSYEQYF. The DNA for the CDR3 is TGTGCCACCAGCAGGTCGGGGGGGAGCTACGAGCAGTACTTC.

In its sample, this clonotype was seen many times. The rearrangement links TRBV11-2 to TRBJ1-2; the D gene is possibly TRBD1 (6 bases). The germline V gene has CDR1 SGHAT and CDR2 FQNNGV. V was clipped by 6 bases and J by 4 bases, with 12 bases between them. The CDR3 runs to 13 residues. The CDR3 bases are TGTGCCAGCAGTTCCACAGGGCGCTATGGCTACACCTTC. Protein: CASSSTGRYGYTF. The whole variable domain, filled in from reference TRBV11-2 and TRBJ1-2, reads EAGVAQSPRYKIIEKRQSVAFWCNPISGHATLYWYQQILGQGPKLLIQFQNNGVVDDSQLPKDRFSAERLKGVDSTLKIQPAKLEDSAVYLCASSSTGRYGYTFGSGTRLTVV.

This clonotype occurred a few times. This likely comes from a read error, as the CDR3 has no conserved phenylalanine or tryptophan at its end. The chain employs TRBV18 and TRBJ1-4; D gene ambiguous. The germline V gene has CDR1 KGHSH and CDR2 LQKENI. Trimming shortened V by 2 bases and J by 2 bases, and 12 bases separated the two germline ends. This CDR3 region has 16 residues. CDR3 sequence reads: CASSPTGSSTNEKLFL. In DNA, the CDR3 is TGTGCCAGCTCACCAACCGGGAGTTCGACTAATGAAAAACTGTTTCTT.

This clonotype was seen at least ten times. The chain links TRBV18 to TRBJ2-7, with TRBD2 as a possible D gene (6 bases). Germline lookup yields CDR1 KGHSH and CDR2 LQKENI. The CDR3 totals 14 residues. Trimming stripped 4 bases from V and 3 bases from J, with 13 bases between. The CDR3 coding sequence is TGTGCCAGCTCACAGACTCGGGAGCGCTACGAGCAGTACTTC. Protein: CASSQTRERYEQYF. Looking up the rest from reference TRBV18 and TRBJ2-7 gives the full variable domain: NAGVMQNPRHLVRRRGQEARLRCSPMKGHSHVYWYRQLPEEGLKFMVYLQKENIIDESGMPKERFSAEFPKEGPSILRIQQVVRGDSAAYFCASSQTRERYEQYFGPGTRLTVT.

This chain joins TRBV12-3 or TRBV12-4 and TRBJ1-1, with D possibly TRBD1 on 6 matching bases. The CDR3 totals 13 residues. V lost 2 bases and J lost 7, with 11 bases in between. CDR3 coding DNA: TGTGCCAGCAGTTTATGGGGGGCAGATGAAGCTTTCTTT. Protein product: CASSLWGADEAFF.

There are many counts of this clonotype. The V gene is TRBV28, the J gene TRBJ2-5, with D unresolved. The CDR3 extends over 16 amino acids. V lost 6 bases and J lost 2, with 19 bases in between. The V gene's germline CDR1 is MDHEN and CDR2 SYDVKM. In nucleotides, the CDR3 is TGTGCCAGCAGGCCGTCCCTGGGGTGGGGACAAGAGACCCAGTACTTC. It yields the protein CASRPSLGWGQETQYF.

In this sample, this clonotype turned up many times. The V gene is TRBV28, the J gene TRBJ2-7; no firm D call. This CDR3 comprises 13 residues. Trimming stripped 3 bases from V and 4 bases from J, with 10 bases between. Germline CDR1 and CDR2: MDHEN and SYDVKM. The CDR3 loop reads CASSLRWRYEQYF. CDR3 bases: TGTGCCAGCAGTTTGAGGTGGCGGTACGAGCAGTACTTC.

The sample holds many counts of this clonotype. The CDR3 DNA follows: TGTGCCAGCAGCATCTCCGACAGGGCAGGCGAGCAGTACTTC. Amino acids: CASSISDRAGEQYF. The V and J genes are TRBV11-3 and TRBJ2-7; 7 bases align to TRBD1. Germline values: CDR1 SGHNT, CDR2 YENEEA. The CDR3 is made up of 14 amino acids. The V gene end was trimmed by 5 bases and the J gene end by 6 bases; junction bases not matched to a gene: 10. Complete variable domain (other parts from reference TRBV11-3 and TRBJ2-7): EAGVVQSPRYKIIEKKQPVAFWCNPISGHNTLYWYLQNLGQGPELLIRYENEEAVDDSQLPKDRFSAERLKGVDSTLKIQPAELGDSAVYLCASSISDRAGEQYFGPGTRLTVT.

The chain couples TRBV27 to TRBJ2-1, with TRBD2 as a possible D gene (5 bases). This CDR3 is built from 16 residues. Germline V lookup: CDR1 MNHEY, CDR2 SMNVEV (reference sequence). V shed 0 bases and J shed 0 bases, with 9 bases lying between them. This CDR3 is CASSLSPGSSYNEQFF. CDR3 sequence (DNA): TGTGCCAGCAGTTTATCTCCGGGGAGCTCCTACAATGAGCAGTTCTTC.